This TCR beta chain was sequenced during a study of T-cell reconstitution after alpha-beta-depleted transplantation in children. Unique molecular identifiers were used in preparing the TCRbeta library. TCRdb processed the PCR reads anew with MiXCR; each CDR3 protein has one entry. Here the sample spans approximately 520,000 distinct CDR3 sequences, about 10% being singletons. V lost 7 bases, J lost 2 bases, and 8 bases stayed unmatched. The CDR3 runs 14 residues. Germline assignment: CDR1 DFQATT and CDR2 SNEGSKA (reference sequence). Sequenced material: PBMCs, mostly from graft donor cells, taken 180 days after TCRalphabeta/CD19-depleted stem cell transplant. This clonotype was obtained from a female patient aged 2 to 10 who had a stem cell transplant for aplastic anemia, so the T cells may come from the graft donor. The rearrangement joins TRBV20-1 to TRBJ2-4; the match to TRBD1 covers 7 bases. The CDR3 DNA sequence: TGCAGTGTCAGGGGGAGCAGAACCAAAAACATTCAGTACTTC. It translates to CSVRGSRTKNIQYF.